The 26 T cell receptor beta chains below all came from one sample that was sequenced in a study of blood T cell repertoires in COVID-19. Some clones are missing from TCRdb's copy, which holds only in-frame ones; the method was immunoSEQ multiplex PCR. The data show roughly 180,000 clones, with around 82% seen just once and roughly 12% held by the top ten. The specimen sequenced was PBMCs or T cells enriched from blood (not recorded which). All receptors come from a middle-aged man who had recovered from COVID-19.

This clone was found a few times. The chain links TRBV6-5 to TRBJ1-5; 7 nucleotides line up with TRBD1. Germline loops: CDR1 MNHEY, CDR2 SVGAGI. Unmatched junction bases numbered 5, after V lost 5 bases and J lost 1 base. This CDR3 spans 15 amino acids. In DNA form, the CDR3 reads TGTGCCAGCAGTATTACAGGGGCGAGCAATCAGCCCCAGCATTTT. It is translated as CASSITGASNQPQHF.

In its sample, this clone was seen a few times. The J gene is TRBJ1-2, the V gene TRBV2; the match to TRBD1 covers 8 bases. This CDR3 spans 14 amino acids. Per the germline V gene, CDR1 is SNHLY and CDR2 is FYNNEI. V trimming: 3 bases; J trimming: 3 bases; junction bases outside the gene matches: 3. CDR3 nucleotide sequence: TGTGCCAGCAGTGAGCGACAGGGGTACTATGGCTACACCTTC. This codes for CASSERQGYYGYTF.

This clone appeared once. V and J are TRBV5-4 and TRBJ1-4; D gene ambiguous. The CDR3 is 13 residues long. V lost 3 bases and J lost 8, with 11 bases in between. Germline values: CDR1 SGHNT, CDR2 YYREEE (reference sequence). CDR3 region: CASSYGLFEKLFF. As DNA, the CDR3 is TGTGCCAGCAGCTATGGACTGTTCGAAAAACTGTTTTTT.

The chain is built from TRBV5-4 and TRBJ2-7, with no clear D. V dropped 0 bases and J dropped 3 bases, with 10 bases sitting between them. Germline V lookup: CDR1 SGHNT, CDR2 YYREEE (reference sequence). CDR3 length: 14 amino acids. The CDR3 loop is CASSLEHSNYEQYF. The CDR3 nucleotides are TGTGCCAGCAGCTTGGAGCACTCAAACTACGAGCAGTACTTC.

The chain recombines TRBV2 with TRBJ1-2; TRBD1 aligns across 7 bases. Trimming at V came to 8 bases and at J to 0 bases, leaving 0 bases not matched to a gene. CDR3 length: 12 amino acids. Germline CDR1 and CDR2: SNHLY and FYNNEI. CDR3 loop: CASDRANYGYTF. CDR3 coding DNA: TGTGCCAGCGACAGGGCTAACTATGGCTACACCTTC.

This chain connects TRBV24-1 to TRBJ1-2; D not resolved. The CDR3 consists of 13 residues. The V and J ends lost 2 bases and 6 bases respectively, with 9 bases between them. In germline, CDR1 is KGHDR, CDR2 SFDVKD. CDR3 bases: TGTGCCACCAGTGATTCGACGGGAGATGGCTACACCTTC. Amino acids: CATSDSTGDGYTF.

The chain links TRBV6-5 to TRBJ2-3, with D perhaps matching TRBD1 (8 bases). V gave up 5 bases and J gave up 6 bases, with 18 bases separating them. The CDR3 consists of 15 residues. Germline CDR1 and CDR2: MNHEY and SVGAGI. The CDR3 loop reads CASSLQGGSWDTQYF. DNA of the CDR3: TGTGCCAGCAGTCTACAGGGGGGGAGTTGGGATACGCAGTATTTT.

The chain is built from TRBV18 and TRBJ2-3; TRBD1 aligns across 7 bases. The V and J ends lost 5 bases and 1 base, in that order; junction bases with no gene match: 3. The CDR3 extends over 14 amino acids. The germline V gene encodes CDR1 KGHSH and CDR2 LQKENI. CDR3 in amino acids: CASSATGRTDTQYF. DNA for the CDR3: TGTGCCAGCTCAGCGACAGGGCGCACAGATACGCAGTATTTT.

The CDR3 bases are TGTGCCAGCTCATCACACAGGGATAGCGAGCAGTACGTC. It yields the protein CASSSHRDSEQYV. V and J are TRBV18 and TRBJ2-7; a weak D match, TRBD1 (6 bases). CDR3 length: 13 amino acids. The germline V gene has CDR1 KGHSH and CDR2 LQKENI. The V gene lost 5 bases and the J gene lost 6 bases, with 14 bases spanning the gap.

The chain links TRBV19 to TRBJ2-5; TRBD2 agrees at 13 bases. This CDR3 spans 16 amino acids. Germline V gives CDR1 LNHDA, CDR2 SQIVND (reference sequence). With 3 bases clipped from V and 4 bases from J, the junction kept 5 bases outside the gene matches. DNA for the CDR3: TGTGCCAGTAGTATCGGACTAGCGGGAGTATCAGAGACCCAGTACTTC. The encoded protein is CASSIGLAGVSETQYF.

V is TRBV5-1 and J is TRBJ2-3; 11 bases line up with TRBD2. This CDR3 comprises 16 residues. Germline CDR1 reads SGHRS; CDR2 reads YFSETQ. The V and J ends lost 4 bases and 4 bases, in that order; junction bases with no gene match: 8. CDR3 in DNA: TGCGCCAGCAGCCCGGCGACTAGCGGGAATGCAGATACGCAGTATTTT. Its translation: CASSPATSGNADTQYF.

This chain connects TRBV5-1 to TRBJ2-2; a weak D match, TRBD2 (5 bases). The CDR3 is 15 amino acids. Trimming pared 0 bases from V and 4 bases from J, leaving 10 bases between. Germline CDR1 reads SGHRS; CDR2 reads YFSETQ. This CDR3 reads CASSLVGGGTGELFF. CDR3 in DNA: TGCGCCAGCAGCTTGGTCGGAGGCGGCACCGGGGAGCTGTTTTTT.

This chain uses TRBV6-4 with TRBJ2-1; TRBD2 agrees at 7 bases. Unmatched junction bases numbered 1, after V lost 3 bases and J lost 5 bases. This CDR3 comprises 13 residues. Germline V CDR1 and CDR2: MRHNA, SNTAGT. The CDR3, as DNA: TGTGCCAGCAGTGAGCGGGAGAACAATGAGCAGTTCTTC. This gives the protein CASSERENNEQFF.

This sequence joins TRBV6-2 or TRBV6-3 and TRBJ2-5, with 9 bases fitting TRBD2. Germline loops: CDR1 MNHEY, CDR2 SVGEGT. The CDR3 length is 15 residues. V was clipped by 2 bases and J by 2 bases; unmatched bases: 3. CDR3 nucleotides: TGTGCCAGCAGTTACGCGGGAGGGGGTCAAGAGACCCAGTACTTC. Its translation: CASSYAGGGQETQYF.

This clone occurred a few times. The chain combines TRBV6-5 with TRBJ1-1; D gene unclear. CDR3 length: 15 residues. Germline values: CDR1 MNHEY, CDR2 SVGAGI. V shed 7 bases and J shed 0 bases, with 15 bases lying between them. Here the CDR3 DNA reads TGTGCCAGCATCCCCGGGATACTAATGAACACTGAAGCTTTCTTT. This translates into CASIPGILMNTEAFF.

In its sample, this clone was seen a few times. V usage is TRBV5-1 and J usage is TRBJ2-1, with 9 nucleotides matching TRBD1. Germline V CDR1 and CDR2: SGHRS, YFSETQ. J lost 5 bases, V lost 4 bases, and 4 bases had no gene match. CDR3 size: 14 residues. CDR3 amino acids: CASSPRTGDNEQFF. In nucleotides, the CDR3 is TGCGCCAGCAGCCCCCGGACAGGGGACAATGAGCAGTTCTTC.

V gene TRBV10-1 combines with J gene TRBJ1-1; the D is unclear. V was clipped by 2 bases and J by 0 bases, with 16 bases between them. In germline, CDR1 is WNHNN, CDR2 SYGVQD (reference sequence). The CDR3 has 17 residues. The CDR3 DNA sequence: TGCGCCAGCAGTGAGAAAGGGAGCCCCCCCGTGAACACTGAAGCTTTCTTT. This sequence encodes CASSEKGSPPVNTEAFF.

The CDR3 nucleotides read TGTGCCAGCAGCGTAATGGGCATAACAGATACGCAGTATTTT. This encodes CASSVMGITDTQYF. The chain couples TRBV9 to TRBJ2-3; the D is unclear. The CDR3 is made up of 14 amino acids. Deletions cut 1 base from V and 3 bases from J, with 9 bases between. Germline lookup yields CDR1 SGDLS and CDR2 YYNGEE.

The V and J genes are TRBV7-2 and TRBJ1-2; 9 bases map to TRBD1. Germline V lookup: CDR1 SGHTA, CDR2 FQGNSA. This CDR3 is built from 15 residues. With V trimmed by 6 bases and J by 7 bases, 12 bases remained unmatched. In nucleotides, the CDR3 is TGTGCCAGCAGTGCTGAAGGACAGGGGCTAAGTGGCTACACCTTC. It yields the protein CASSAEGQGLSGYTF.

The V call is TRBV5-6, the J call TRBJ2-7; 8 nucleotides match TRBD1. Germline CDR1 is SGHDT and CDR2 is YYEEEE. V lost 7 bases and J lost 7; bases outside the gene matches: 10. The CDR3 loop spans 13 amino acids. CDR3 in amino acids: CASCPGGAGEQYV. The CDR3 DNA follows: TGTGCCAGCTGTCCAGGGGGCGCCGGGGAGCAGTACGTC.

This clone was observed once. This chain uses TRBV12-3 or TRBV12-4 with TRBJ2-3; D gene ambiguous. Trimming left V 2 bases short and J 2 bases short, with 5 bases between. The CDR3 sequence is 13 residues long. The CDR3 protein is CASSLYLTDTQYF. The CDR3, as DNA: TGTGCCAGCAGTTTATATCTCACAGATACGCAGTATTTT.

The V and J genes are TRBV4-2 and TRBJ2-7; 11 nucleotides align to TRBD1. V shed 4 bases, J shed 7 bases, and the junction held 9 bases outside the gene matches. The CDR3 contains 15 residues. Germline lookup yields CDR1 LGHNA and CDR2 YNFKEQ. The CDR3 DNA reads TGTGCCAGCAGCCCCTCAACGGACAGGGGGCAAGAGCAGTACGTC. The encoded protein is CASSPSTDRGQEQYV.

The CDR3, as DNA: TGTGCCAGCAGCCTGGGACAGTGGGGTGGAGAACTGTTTTTT. It encodes CASSLGQWGGELFF. J is TRBJ1-4 and V is TRBV14, with 7 bases lining up with TRBD1. Germline CDR1 reads SGHDN; CDR2 reads FVKESK. The CDR3 length is 14 residues. V was pared by 4 bases and J by 12 bases, with 11 bases of the junction left unmatched.

Here the CDR3 DNA reads TGTGCCAGCTCACCAGGGGACAGAGCTGTGTACTACGAGCAGTACTTC. Translating it yields CASSPGDRAVYYEQYF. The chain joins TRBV18 to TRBJ2-7; TRBD1 matches at 7 bases. The trim removed 2 bases at V and 3 bases at J, leaving 10 bases unmatched. Germline CDR1 is KGHSH and CDR2 is LQKENI. CDR3 length: 16 amino acids.

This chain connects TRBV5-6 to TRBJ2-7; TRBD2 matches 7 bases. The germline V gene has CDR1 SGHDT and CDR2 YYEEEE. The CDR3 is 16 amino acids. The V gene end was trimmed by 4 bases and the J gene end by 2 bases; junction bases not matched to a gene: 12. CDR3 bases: TGTGCCAGCAGCCCCTGGGGAGGGCCGGTCACCTACGAGCAGTACTTC. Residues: CASSPWGGPVTYEQYF. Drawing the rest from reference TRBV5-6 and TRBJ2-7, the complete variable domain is DAGVTQSPTHLIKTRGQQVTLRCSPKSGHDTVSWYQQALGQGPQFIFQYYEEEERQRGNFPDRFSGHQFPNYSSELNVNALLLGDSALYLCASSPWGGPVTYEQYFGPGTRLTVT.

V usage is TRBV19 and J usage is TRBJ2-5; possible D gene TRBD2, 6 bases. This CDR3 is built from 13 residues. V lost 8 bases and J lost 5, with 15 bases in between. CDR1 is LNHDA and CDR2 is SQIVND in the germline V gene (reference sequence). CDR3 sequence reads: CASAQVRGETQYF. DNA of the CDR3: TGTGCCAGTGCACAGGTTCGGGGGGAGACCCAGTACTTC.